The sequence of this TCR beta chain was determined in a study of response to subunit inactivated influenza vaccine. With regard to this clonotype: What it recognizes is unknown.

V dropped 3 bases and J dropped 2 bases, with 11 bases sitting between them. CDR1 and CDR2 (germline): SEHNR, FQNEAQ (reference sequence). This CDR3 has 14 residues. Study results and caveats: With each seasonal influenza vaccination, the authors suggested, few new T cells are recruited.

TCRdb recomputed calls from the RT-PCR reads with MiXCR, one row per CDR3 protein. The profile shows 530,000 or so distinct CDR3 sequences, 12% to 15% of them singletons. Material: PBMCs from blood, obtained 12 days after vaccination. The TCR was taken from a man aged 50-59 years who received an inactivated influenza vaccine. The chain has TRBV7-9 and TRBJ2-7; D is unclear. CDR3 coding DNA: TGTGCCAGCAGCTTGTACCGGGCCCCCTACGAGCAGTACTTC. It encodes CASSLYRAPYEQYF.